The rows below give T cell receptor beta chains drawn from one sample of a study of T cells in Graves' hyperthyroidism and ophthalmopathy. Via MiXCR, TCRdb re-called the multiplex PCR reads, giving one row per CDR3 protein. The sample has 300,000 to 450,000 distinct CDR3 sequences, roughly 18% seen once; the top ten hold 35% to 45%. Sequencing input: blood. The receptor source for this set is a man younger than 30 with Graves' ophthalmopathy. The CDR3 runs from the conserved cysteine through the conserved F or W. D genes are given only for firm matches. Clone size is shown for a subset of rows, as once, few, many or a class of expanded clone.

d_call	v_call	j_call	clone_size	cdr3_aa	cdr3_nt
-	TRBV10-2	TRBJ2-2	-	CASYSAGGLNTGELFF	TGCGCCAGCTATAGTGCTGGGGGATTGAACACCGGGGAGCTGTTTTTT
TRBD1	TRBV12-3/TRBV12-4	TRBJ1-5	many	CASSLRQGGQPQHF	TGTGCCAGCAGTCTCAGACAGGGGGGTCAGCCCCAGCATTTT
TRBD2	TRBV6-1	TRBJ2-5	few	CATLGLAGAGYQETQYF	TGTGCCACACTGGGACTAGCGGGGGCCGGGTACCAAGAGACCCAGTACTTC
-	TRBV2	TRBJ2-7	-	CASSAQGGQEKEQYF	TGTGCCAGCAGCGCCCAGGGGGGGCAGGAGAAGGAGCAGTACTTC
TRBD2	TRBV3-1	TRBJ2-3	once	CASSQDSGGKLDTQYF	TGTGCCAGCAGCCAAGATAGCGGGGGGAAGTTAGATACGCAGTATTTT
-	TRBV2	TRBJ2-5	many	CASSDSGLQETQYF	TGTGCCAGCAGTGACAGCGGACTCCAAGAGACCCAGTACTTC
-	TRBV12-3/TRBV12-4	TRBJ1-2	-	CASSLALKNYGYTF	TGTGCCAGCAGTTTAGCCTTGAAAAACTATGGCTACACCTTC
-	TRBV13	TRBJ2-4	-	CASSLEGKGDAKNIQYF	TGTGCCAGCAGCTTAGAAGGAAAGGGGGACGCCAAAAACATTCAGTACTTC
-	TRBV20-1	TRBJ2-7	few	CSARSGVKALDEQYF	TGCAGTGCCCGAAGCGGAGTAAAGGCGCTCGACGAGCAGTACTTC
-	TRBV19	TRBJ1-2	few	CASSPSSDTFIGYTF	TGTGCCAGTAGTCCCTCCAGCGACACATTTATCGGCTACACCTTC
-	TRBV20-1	TRBJ1-1	many	CSALNRDTFLNTEAFF	TGCAGTGCTCTCAACCGGGACACCTTTTTGAACACTGAAGCTTTCTTT
-	TRBV10-2	TRBJ2-7	few	CASTAAGREQYF	TGCGCCAGCACCGCGGCAGGGCGCGAGCAGTACTTC
-	TRBV30	TRBJ1-1	many	CAWSVAENTEAFF	TGTGCCTGGAGTGTAGCAGAGAACACTGAAGCTTTCTTT
-	TRBV18	TRBJ1-5	-	CASSPRDRPNQPQHF	TGTGCCAGCTCACCCCGCGACAGGCCCAATCAGCCCCAGCATTTT
-	TRBV29-1	TRBJ1-2	many	CSVVGPANYGYTF	TGCAGCGTTGTTGGACCCGCTAACTATGGCTACACCTTC
TRBD2	TRBV19	TRBJ2-3	few	CASSMTSGGTDTQYF	TGTGCCAGTAGTATGACTAGCGGGGGCACAGATACGCAGTATTTT
TRBD2	TRBV7-2	TRBJ2-7	-	CASSLMALAGDEQYF	TGTGCCAGCAGCTTAATGGCACTAGCGGGAGACGAGCAGTACTTC
TRBD1	TRBV12-3/TRBV12-4	TRBJ1-5	many	CASSFSGQGVQPQHF	TGTGCCAGCAGTTTTTCGGGACAGGGGGTTCAGCCCCAGCATTTT
-	TRBV29-1	TRBJ2-2	-	CSAVLGGSGELFF	TGCAGCGCTGTTCTGGGGGGCTCCGGGGAGCTGTTTTTT
-	TRBV19	TRBJ2-2	-	CASSIIPGELFF	TGTGCCAGTAGTATCATCCCGGGGGAGCTGTTTTTT
-	TRBV6-5	TRBJ2-7	few	CASSYSGTNYEQYF	TGTGCCAGCAGTTACAGTGGCACTAACTACGAGCAGTACTTC
-	TRBV2	TRBJ1-1	many	CASSYGDTEAFF	TGTGCCAGCAGCTATGGGGACACTGAAGCTTTCTTT
-	TRBV28	TRBJ1-2	many	CATRQSNYGYTF	TGTGCCACCCGACAGTCTAACTATGGCTACACCTTC
TRBD1	TRBV20-1	TRBJ1-3	many	CSAWTGTGNTIYF	TGCAGTGCCTGGACAGGGACTGGAAACACCATATATTTT
TRBD1	TRBV13	TRBJ2-1	many	CASSSRQGPKVDEQFF	TGTGCCAGCAGCTCTAGACAGGGGCCTAAGGTCGATGAGCAGTTCTTC
-	TRBV20-1	TRBJ1-2	many	CSARLSDPSTVMDGYTF	TGCAGTGCTAGATTATCGGACCCAAGCACCGTGATGGATGGCTACACCTTC
-	TRBV13	TRBJ1-5	many	CASSSSESNQPQHF	TGTGCCAGCAGCTCTTCCGAGAGCAATCAGCCCCAGCATTTT
-	TRBV7-9	TRBJ1-3	many	CASRLTPPRGNTIYF	TGTGCCAGCAGACTGACCCCGCCGCGGGGAAACACCATATATTTT
-	TRBV5-1	TRBJ2-3	many	CASSLGLASDLLSTDTQYF	TGCGCCAGCAGCTTGGGGCTAGCGAGCGACCTCCTCAGCACAGATACGCAGTATTTT
-	TRBV6-1	TRBJ2-3	few	CASKGGGAPTDTQYF	TGTGCCAGTAAGGGGGGGGGGGCCCCCACAGATACGCAGTATTTT
-	TRBV24-1	TRBJ1-2	many	CATSDDGTGNYGYTF	TGTGCCACCAGTGATGACGGGACCGGTAACTATGGCTACACCTTC
-	TRBV5-1	TRBJ2-7	many	CASSLGHGPSYEQYF	TGCGCCAGCAGCTTGGGCCATGGACCGAGCTACGAGCAGTACTTC
TRBD1	TRBV2	TRBJ1-4	many	CASSDRQGNEKLFF	TGTGCCAGCAGCGATAGACAGGGAAATGAAAAACTGTTTTTT
TRBD1	TRBV3-1	TRBJ1-3	-	CASTRQGVGNTIYF	TGTGCCAGCACACGACAGGGGGTCGGAAACACCATATATTTT
TRBD1	TRBV11-2	TRBJ2-7	many	CASSETGVSYEQYF	TGTGCCAGCAGCGAGACAGGGGTCTCCTACGAGCAGTACTTC
-	TRBV2	TRBJ1-1	many	CASTGSLSGVSRDTEAFF	TGTGCCAGCACCGGATCTTTGTCAGGGGTATCCAGGGACACTGAAGCTTTCTTT
-	TRBV6-1	TRBJ1-4	-	CASRPGQINEKLFF	TGTGCCAGCAGACCCGGACAGATTAATGAAAAACTGTTTTTT
-	TRBV6-1	TRBJ2-2	-	CASNNAGELFF	TGTGCCAGCAATAACGCCGGGGAGCTGTTTTTT
-	TRBV3-1	TRBJ2-5	few	CASSEVSVPPETQYF	TGCGCCAGCAGTGAAGTTAGCGTTCCTCCAGAGACCCAGTACTTC
TRBD2	TRBV7-6	TRBJ2-3	few	CASSFLAGYTDTQYF	TGTGCCAGCAGCTTCCTAGCGGGCTACACAGATACGCAGTATTTT
TRBD1	TRBV5-5	TRBJ2-3	few	CASSDRGREDTQYF	TGTGCCAGCAGCGACAGGGGGCGCGAAGATACGCAGTATTTT
-	TRBV18	TRBJ2-5	-	CASSLAEVNLQETQYF	TGTGCCAGCTCTCTCGCCGAGGTCAATCTACAAGAGACCCAGTACTTC